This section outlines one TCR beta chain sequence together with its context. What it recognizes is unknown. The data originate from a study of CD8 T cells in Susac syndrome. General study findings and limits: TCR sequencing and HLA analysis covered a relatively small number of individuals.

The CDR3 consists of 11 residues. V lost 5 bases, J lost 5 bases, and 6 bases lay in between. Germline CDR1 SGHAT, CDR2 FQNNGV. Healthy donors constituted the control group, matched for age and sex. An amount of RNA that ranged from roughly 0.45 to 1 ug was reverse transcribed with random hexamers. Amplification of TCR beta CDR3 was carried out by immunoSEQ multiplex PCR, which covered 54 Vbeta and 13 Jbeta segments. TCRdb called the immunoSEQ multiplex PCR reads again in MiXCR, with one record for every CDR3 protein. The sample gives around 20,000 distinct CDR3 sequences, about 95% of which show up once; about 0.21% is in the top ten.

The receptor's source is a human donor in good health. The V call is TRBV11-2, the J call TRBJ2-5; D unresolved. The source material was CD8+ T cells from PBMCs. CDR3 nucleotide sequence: TGTGCCAGCAGCCATTTGGAGACCCAGTACTTC. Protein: CASSHLETQYF.